A selection of T cell receptor beta chains follows, all from one sample in a study of breast tumors, draining lymph nodes, adjacent tissues. Via MiXCR, TCRdb re-called the multiplex PCR reads, giving one row per CDR3 protein. The table lists some 150,000 distinct CDR3 sequences, around 24% of them singletons, with just over 2.5% in the top ten. The sample consisted of axillary lymph node tissue. Every receptor here comes from a female donor with breast cancer. Some clones in this sample may be carry-over from other donors' samples. Each CDR3 is given with its conserved first and last residue. The D gene is left open where the match is weak. Rows may omit the clone size; those that give it use once, few, many or a size class.

V	size	J	D	DNA	CDR3
TRBV28	few	TRBJ2-4	.	TGTGCCAGCAGCCGGTTAGGGTCGGGCAAAAACATTCAGTACTTC	CASSRLGSGKNIQYF
TRBV4-3	many	TRBJ2-3	.	TGCGCCAGCAGCCACACACCCTGGGGCACAGATACGCAGTATTTT	CASSHTPWGTDTQYF
TRBV6-1	.	TRBJ1-3	.	TGTGCCAGCAGGGATGGAAACACCATACATTTT	CASRDGNTIHF
TRBV10-3	many	TRBJ2-5	TRBD2	TGTGCCATCAGACCCGGGACTAGCGGGAATAAAGAGACCCAGTACTTC	CAIRPGTSGNKETQYF
TRBV4-3	many	TRBJ2-1	.	TGCGCCAGCAGCCAAGTACTACTAGTCCCCTACAATGAGCAGTTCTTC	CASSQVLLVPYNEQFF
TRBV24-1	many	TRBJ2-2	.	TGTGCCACCAGTGATACCGGGACTCAGAACACCGGGGAGCTGTTTTTT	CATSDTGTQNTGELFF
TRBV2	many	TRBJ2-3	TRBD1	TGTGCCAGCAGCCTAGACAGGGGGGGCACAGATACGCAGTATTTT	CASSLDRGGTDTQYF
TRBV5-4	.	TRBJ2-7	.	TGTGCCAGCAGCGACATGCGGGACTCCTACGAGCAGTACTTC	CASSDMRDSYEQYF
TRBV30	many	TRBJ2-1	TRBD2	TGTGCCTGGAGCACCGGGACTAGCAATGAGCAGTTCTTC	CAWSTGTSNEQFF
TRBV19	.	TRBJ2-2	.	TGTGCCAGTAGTATCGGGAGAGGCACCGGGGAGCTGCTTTTT	CASSIGRGTGELLF
TRBV15	many	TRBJ1-4	.	TGTGCCACCAGCAGAGTGGGCCAGACTAATGAAAAACTGTTTTTT	CATSRVGQTNEKLFF
TRBV20-1	many	TRBJ1-2	.	TGCAGTGCTAGAGAGTCCGGGAGAAACTATGGCTACACCTTC	CSARESGRNYGYTF
TRBV20-1	many	TRBJ2-1	.	TGCAGTGCTAGTGGCTACAATGAGCAGTTCTTC	CSASGYNEQFF
TRBV4-1	many	TRBJ1-5	.	TGCGCCAGCAGCCAAGGATTCGGCGACGCAGGCCTCAATCAGCCCCAGCATTTT	CASSQGFGDAGLNQPQHF